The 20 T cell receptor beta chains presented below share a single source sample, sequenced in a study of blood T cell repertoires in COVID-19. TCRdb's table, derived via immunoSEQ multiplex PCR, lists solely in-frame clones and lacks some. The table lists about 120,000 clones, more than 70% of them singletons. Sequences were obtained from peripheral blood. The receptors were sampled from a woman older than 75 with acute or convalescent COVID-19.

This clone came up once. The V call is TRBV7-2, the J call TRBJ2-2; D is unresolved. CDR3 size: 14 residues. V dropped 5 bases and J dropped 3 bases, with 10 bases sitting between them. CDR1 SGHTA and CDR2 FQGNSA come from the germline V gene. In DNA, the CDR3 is TGTGCCAGCAGCCGCGGATGGGACACCGGGGAGCTGTTTTTT. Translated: CASSRGWDTGELFF. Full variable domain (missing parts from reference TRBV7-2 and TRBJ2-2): GAGVSQSPSNKVTEKGKDVELRCDPISGHTALYWYRQSLGQGLEFLIYFQGNSAPDKSGLPSDRFSAERTGGSVSTLTIQRTQQEDSAVYLCASSRGWDTGELFFGEGSRLTVL.

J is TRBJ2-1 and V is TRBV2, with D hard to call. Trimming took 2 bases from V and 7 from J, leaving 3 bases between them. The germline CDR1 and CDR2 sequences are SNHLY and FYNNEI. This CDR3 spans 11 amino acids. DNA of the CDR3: TGTGCCAGCAGTGAACTGAATGAGCAGTTCTTC. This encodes CASSELNEQFF.

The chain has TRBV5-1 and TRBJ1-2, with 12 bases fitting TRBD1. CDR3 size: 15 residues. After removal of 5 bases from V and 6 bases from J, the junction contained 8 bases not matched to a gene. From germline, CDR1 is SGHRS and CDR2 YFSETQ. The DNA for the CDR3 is TGCGCCAGCAGAGATCCCGGGACAGGGGGCAATGGCTACACCTTC. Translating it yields CASRDPGTGGNGYTF.

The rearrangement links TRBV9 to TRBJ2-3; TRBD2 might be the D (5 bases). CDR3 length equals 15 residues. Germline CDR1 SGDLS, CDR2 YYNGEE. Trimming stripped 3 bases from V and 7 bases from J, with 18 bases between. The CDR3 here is CASSDQLVGTHTQYF. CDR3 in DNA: TGTGCCAGCAGCGACCAACTAGTGGGCACGCATACGCAGTATTTT.

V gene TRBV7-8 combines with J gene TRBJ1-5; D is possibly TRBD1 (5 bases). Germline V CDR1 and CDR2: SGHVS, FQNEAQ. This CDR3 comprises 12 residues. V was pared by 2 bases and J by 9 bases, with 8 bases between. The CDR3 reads CASSLQGPPQHF. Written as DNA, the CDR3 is TGTGCCAGCAGCTTACAGGGTCCGCCCCAGCATTTT.

Here the CDR3 reads CASSLRTGGMDEQYF. Here the CDR3 DNA reads TGTGCCAGCAGCTTACGGACGGGGGGTATGGACGAGCAGTACTTC. The chain joins TRBV7-3 to TRBJ2-7; 7 nucleotides line up with TRBD2. V trimming: 2 bases; J trimming: 5 bases; junction bases outside the gene matches: 9. The germline V gene has CDR1 SGHTA and CDR2 FQGTGA. The CDR3 consists of 15 residues.

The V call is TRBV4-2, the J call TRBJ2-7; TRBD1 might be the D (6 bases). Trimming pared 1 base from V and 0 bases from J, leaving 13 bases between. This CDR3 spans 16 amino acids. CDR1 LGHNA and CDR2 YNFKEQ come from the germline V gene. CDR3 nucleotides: TGTGCCAGCAGCCAAGCATCCGGACAGCGCTCCTACGAGCAGTACTTC. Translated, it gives CASSQASGQRSYEQYF.

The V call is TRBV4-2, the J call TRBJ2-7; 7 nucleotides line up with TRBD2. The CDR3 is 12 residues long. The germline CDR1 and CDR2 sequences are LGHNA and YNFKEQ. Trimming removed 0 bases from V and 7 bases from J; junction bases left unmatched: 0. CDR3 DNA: TGTGCCAGCAGCCAAGAGGGGGGGGAGCAGTACTTC. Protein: CASSQEGGEQYF.

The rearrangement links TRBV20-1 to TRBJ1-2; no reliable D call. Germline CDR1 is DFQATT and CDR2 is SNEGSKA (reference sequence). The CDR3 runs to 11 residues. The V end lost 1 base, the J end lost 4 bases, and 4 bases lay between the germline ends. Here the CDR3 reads CSARAVYGYTF. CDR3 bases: TGCAGTGCTAGAGCGGTCTATGGCTACACCTTC.

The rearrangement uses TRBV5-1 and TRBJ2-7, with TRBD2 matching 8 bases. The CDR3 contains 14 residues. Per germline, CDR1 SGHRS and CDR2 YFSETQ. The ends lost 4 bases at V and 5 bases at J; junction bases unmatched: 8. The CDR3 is CASSPDSGIDEQYF. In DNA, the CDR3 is TGCGCCAGCAGCCCGGATAGCGGGATCGACGAGCAGTACTTC.

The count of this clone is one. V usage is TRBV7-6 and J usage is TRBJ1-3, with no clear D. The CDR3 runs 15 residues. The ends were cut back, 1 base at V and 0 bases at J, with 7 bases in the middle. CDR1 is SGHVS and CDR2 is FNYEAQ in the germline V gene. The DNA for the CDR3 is TGTGCCAGCAGCTTAGTGGCGGGCTCTGGAAACACCATATATTTT. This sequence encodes CASSLVAGSGNTIYF.

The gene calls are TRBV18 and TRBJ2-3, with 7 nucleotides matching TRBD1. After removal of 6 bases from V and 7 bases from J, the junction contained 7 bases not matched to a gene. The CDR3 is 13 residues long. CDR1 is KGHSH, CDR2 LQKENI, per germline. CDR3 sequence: CASSPSQGNTQYF. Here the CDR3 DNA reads TGTGCCAGCTCCCCCTCACAGGGGAATACGCAGTATTTT.

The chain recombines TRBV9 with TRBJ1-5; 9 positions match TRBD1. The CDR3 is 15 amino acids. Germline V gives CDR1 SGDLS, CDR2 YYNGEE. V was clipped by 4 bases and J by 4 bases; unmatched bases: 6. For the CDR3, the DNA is TGTGCCAGCAGCCAGGGACAGGGAACTAATCAGCCCCAGCATTTT. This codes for CASSQGQGTNQPQHF.

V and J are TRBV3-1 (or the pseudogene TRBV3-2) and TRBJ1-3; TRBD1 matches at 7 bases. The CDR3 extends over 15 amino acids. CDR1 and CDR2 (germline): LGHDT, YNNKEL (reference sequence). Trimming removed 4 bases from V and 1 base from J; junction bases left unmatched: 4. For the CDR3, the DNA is TGTGCCAGCAGCCGAAAGGGACAGTCTGGAAACACCATATATTTT. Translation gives CASSRKGQSGNTIYF.

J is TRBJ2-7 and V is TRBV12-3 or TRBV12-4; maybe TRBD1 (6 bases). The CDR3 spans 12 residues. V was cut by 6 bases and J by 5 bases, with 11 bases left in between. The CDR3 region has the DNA TGTGCCAGCAGCTTCAGGGGAAACGAGCAGTACTTC. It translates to CASSFRGNEQYF.

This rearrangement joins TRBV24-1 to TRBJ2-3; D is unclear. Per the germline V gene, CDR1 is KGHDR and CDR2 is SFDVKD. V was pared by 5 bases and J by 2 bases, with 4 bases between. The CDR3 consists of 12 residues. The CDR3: CATSASTDTQYF. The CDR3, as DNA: TGTGCCACCAGTGCCTCCACAGATACGCAGTATTTT.

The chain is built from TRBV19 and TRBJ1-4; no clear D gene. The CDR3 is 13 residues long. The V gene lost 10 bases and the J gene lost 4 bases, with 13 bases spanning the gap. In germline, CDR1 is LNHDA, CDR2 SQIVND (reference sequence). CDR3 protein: CATDGGFNEKLFF. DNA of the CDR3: TGTGCCACCGATGGAGGGTTTAATGAAAAACTGTTTTTT.

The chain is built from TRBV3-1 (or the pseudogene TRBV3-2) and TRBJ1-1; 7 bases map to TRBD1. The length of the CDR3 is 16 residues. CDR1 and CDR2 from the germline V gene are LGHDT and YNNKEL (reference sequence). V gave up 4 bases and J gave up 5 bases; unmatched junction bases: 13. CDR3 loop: CASSLLLDRAGTEAFF. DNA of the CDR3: TGTGCCAGCAGCCTACTACTAGACAGGGCAGGGACTGAAGCTTTCTTT.

The CDR3 protein is CASSPGQMNTEAFF. In DNA form, the CDR3 reads TGCGCCAGCAGCCCGGGACAGATGAACACTGAAGCTTTCTTT. The chain uses TRBV4-1 and TRBJ1-1; the match to TRBD1 covers 7 bases. The CDR3 totals 14 residues. J gave up 0 bases and V 4 bases, and 2 bases lay outside the gene matches. CDR1 is MGHRA and CDR2 is YSYEKL in the germline V gene.

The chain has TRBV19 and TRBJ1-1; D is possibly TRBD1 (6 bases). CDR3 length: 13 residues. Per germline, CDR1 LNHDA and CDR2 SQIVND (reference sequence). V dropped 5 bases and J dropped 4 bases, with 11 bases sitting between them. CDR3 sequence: CASSARDTTEAFF. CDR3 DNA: TGTGCCAGTAGTGCCCGGGACACCACTGAAGCTTTCTTT.